This T cell receptor (beta chain) comes out of a study of T-cell reconstitution after alpha-beta-depleted transplantation in children. CDR1 KGHDR and CDR2 SFDVKD come from the germline V gene. This CDR3 is 16 amino acids long. V lost 0 bases to trimming and J lost 9 bases; unmatched junction nucleotides: 8. The TCRbeta library was prepared with unique molecular identifiers. TCRdb called the PCR reads again in MiXCR, with one record for every CDR3 protein. The top ten clones hold approximately 3.8% of a sample with 350,000 to 450,000 distinct CDR3 sequences, 20% of them seen once. This TCR came from a human donor who donated a stem cell graft to a child with acute myeloid leukemia. The source material was PBMCs from the stem cell graft donor, sampled from the stem cell graft. The rearrangement links TRBV24-1 to TRBJ2-1; 9 bases align to TRBD2. The CDR3 bases are TGTGCCACCAGTGATTTGACCGCGGGAGGGCCAGTTGAGCAGTTCTTC. It yields the protein CATSDLTAGGPVEQFF.